Here is one T cell receptor (beta chain) with its context. What antigen it recognizes has not been identified. Nothing much larger sits one base from this clone, and base qualities are not available. This record belongs to a study of breast tumors, draining lymph nodes, adjacent tissues (dated by TCRdb to about 2016). Looking at the study overall: TCR beta repertoires were compared across tumor, adjacent nontumor tissue and axillary lymph nodes obtained from breast cancer patients. In human breast cancer, the study set out to evaluate how tumor, surrounding tissue and draining lymph node repertoires relate to one another and whether T cells may move between these sites. Study-wide conclusions, independent of this receptor: Tumors showed preferential V and J gene usage, and their T-cell repertoire diversity fell below that of lymph nodes yet above that of nontumor tissue. Tumor and nontumor tissue repertoires were found to be significantly more similar in luminal-like than in basal-like breast cancer. The conclusion that tumor T cells originate in lymph nodes was presented as consistent with a hypothesis rather than as directly demonstrated. The data were considered consistent with the idea that most tumor T cells come from the lymph node and then expand in tumor tissue.

Reads for this sample came from an Illumina HiSeq 2000. TCR beta chain libraries were generated by multiplex PCR amplification. The amplified TCR beta chain products were analyzed by high-throughput sequencing. The public reads were run again by TCRdb, first through fastp at Q25 and then through MiXCR, and only productive beta chains were kept. Under each unique CDR3 protein, matching rows form one entry showing the most common genes and DNA. In this sample the table shows about 230,000 distinct CDR3 sequences, approximately 30% of which occur a single time. Clones ranked in the top ten supply 1.3% to 1.5% of the sample. The lymph node samples were taken from the axillary draining lymph nodes of breast cancer patients. The trim is 7 bases for V and 2 bases for J, with a gap of 17 bases between the germline ends. The CDR3 runs 14 amino acids, cysteine and phenylalanine included. CDR3 DNA only is kept here, 42 bases in frame from base 1. From the germline V gene, CDR1 is SQVTM and CDR2 is ANQGSEA.

The sequencing sample was made of axillary lymph node tissue. This TCR derives from a female donor with breast cancer. Some clones in this sample may be carry-over from other donors' samples. This chain is built from TRBV29-1 and TRBJ2-5; TRBD2 could be the D gene, as 6 bases match. The CDR3 protein is CSATLGGSQETQYF. At the DNA level, the sequence is TGCAGCGCGACGCTGGGAGGTTCTCAAGAGACCCAGTACTTC.